The source of this T cell receptor beta chain is a study of T cell changes during pregnancy in multiple sclerosis (dated by TCRdb to the late 2010s). Notes on the research overall: The study examined how the T cell repertoire changed over the course of pregnancy in women with multiple sclerosis.

As concerns this clone: This clone's antigen is unknown. No much larger clone is present one base from it, and per-base qualities are unavailable.

The CDR3 has 14 amino acids, counting the end cysteine and phenylalanine. The entry retains the CDR3 DNA only, 42 bases that are in frame from base 1. The trim is 4 bases for V and 3 bases for J, with a gap of 10 bases between the germline ends. According to the germline V gene (reference sequence), CDR1 reads LNHDA and CDR2 reads SQIVND. Preparation of the library involved the immunoSEQ multiplex PCR assay. Drawn from immuneACCESS, this table holds only the in-frame rearrangements with V and J called that TCRdb kept. Clones are partly lost; checked studies trace under half to an unresolved V gene and leave the rest unexplained. This sample holds around 60,000 clones; around 92% were observed only once. Roughly 2.5% of the sample comes from the top ten.

This chain is built from TRBV19 and TRBJ1-5, with the identity of the D gene unclear. The receptor's source is a female donor in good health, enrolled as a control in a pregnancy study. The starting material was peripheral blood, obtained in the second trimester of pregnancy. The sequenced DNA is TGTGCCAGTAGTACCCACAGTAACAATCAGCCCCAGCATTTT. Its amino acids are CASSTHSNNQPQHF.